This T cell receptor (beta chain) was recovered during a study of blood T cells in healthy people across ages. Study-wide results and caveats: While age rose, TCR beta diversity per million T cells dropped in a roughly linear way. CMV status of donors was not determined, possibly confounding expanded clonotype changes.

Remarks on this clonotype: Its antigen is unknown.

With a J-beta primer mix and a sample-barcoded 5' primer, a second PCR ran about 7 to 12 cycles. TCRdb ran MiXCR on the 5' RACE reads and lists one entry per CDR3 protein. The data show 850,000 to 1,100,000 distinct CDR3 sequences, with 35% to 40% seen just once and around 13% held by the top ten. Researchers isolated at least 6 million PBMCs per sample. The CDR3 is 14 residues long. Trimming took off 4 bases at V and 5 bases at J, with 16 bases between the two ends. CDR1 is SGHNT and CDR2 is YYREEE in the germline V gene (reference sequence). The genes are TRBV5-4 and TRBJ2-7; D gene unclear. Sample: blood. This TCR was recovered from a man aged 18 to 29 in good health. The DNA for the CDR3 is TGTGCCAGCAGCCCGACACGTGGAGATAACGAGCAGTACTTC. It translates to CASSPTRGDNEQYF.